This T cell receptor (beta chain) was sequenced during a study of blood T cell repertoires in COVID-19. Looking at the study overall: Sites across the United States, Italy and Spain contributed samples from acute and convalescent COVID-19.

The germline gives CDR1 MNHEY, CDR2 SVGAGI. This CDR3 is 15 amino acids long. V lost 6 bases to trimming and J lost 2 bases, with 16 bases between them. Sequencing used immunoSEQ multiplex PCR; TCRdb keeps in-frame clones, though not all of them. The sample contains fewer than 200,000 clones, about 80% of which appear only once. This chain joins TRBV6-5 and TRBJ1-1; weak D call: TRBD1 (5 bases). Sequencing input: peripheral blood. The sequence derives from a human donor in a cohort sampled during active COVID-19. Written as DNA, the CDR3 is TGTGCCAGCAGCCTTCCGCGGGGCTCTAACACTGAAGCTTTCTTT. Protein: CASSLPRGSNTEAFF.